Listed here is a single T cell receptor (beta chain). The data stem from a study of blood T cell repertoires in COVID-19. Method: immunoSEQ multiplex PCR; TCRdb's copy keeps in-frame clones and lacks some. Of 240,000 or so clones detected, approximately 91% appear once; the ten largest clones hold about 0.8%. Losses at the gene ends were 3 bases for V and 8 bases for J; bases not matched to a gene: 8. This CDR3 has 16 amino acids. Looked up from germline, CDR1 is SSHAT and CDR2 is FNYEAQ (reference sequence). This receptor was taken from a woman in her thirties with acute or convalescent COVID-19. The J gene is TRBJ2-1, the V gene TRBV7-7; 12 bases map to TRBD2. Sample: peripheral blood. As DNA, the CDR3 is TGTGCCAGCAGCTTCTCTAGCGGGAGGGCCTTCGATGAGCAGTTCTTC. Its protein is CASSFSSGRAFDEQFF.